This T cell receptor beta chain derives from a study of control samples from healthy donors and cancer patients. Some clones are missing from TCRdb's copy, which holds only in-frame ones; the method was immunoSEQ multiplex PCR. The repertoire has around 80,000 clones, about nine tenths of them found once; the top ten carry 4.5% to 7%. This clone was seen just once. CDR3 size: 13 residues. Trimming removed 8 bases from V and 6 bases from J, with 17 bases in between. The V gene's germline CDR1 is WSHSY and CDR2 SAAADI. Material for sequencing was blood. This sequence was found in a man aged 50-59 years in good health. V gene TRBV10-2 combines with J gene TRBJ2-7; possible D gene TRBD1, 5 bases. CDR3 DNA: TGCGCCAGCGCCCCTGCGACAGAACTCGAGCAGTACTTC. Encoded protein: CASAPATELEQYF.